These T cell receptor beta chains were read from a single sample in a study of T cell responses to AZD1222 COVID-19 vaccine. Assay: immunoSEQ multiplex PCR; the TCRdb copy retains only in-frame clones and omits some. Counted here are some 80,000 clones, approximately 87% occurring once; the ten biggest clones make up 7%. Material: peripheral blood, obtained on day 0 of AZD1222 vaccination. All receptors derive from an adult in good health. Both conserved end residues are part of each CDR3. The order of the fields is clone size, J gene, V gene, D gene, CDR3 DNA, CDR3 protein. The D gene is left open where the match is weak. Clone size, where shown, is once, few, many, or a class for clones that have expanded.

. | TRBJ2-7 | TRBV6-2/TRBV6-3 | TRBD2 | TGTGCCAGCAGTAGAGCGGGAGGGCCCGGTTCCGAGCAGTACTTC | CASSRAGGPGSEQYF
once | TRBJ2-2 | TRBV6-5 | TRBD2 | TGTGCCAGTGGGGGGGCCGGGGAGCTGTTTTTT | CASGGAGELFF
. | TRBJ1-1 | TRBV6-5 | TRBD1 | TGTGCCAGCAGTTACGGACAGGGCTACACTGAAGCTTTCTTT | CASSYGQGYTEAFF
. | TRBJ1-5 | TRBV18 | . | TGTGCCAGCTCACCACTGGGGGCCGGGATTATGCATCAGCCCCGGCATTTT | CASSPLGAGIMHQPRHF
. | TRBJ2-7 | TRBV11-2 | TRBD1 | TGTGCCAGCAGCTTAGATCTTGGTTATGGCCGGGACAGGATTTACGAGCAGTACTTC | CASSLDLGYGRDRIYEQYF
. | TRBJ2-7 | TRBV24-1 | TRBD1 | TGTGCCACCAGTCCCGCAGGGGGCTACGAGCAGTACTTC | CATSPAGGYEQYF
. | TRBJ2-1 | TRBV7-3 | . | TGTGCCAGCAGCTTAAATGTGCAGTTAGAGCAGTTCTTC | CASSLNVQLEQFF
. | TRBJ2-4 | TRBV7-9 | TRBD2 | TGTGCCAGCAGCTTAAGGAGCGGGGGGTCAGCCAAAAACATTCAGTACTTC | CASSLRSGGSAKNIQYF
. | TRBJ1-2 | TRBV6-2/TRBV6-3 | . | TGTGCCAGCAGTGACCAGGGAGGCGGCTACACCTTC | CASSDQGGGYTF
. | TRBJ1-1 | TRBV6-5 | . | TGTGCCAGCAGAGGGGGGAATGAAGCTTTCTTT | CASRGGNEAFF
. | TRBJ2-2 | TRBV10-3 | TRBD2 | TGTGCCATCAGTGAGTCGATCGGAATGGGGGGGACCGGGGAGCTGTTTTTT | CAISESIGMGGTGELFF
. | TRBJ1-1 | TRBV18 | TRBD1 | TGTGCCAGCTCACCCCGGGACAGGGTTATGGACACTGAAGCTTTCTTT | CASSPRDRVMDTEAFF
. | TRBJ2-3 | TRBV9 | . | TGTGCCAGCAGCGTGAGTAGCACAGATACGCAGTATTTT | CASSVSSTDTQYF
. | TRBJ1-5 | TRBV28 | TRBD1 | TGTGCCTCCAGGGGGACGGCTTATCAGCCCCAGCATTTT | CASRGTAYQPQHF
. | TRBJ1-1 | TRBV6-5 | . | TGTGCCAGCAGTTACACTCCACAGAACACTGAAGCTTTCTTT | CASSYTPQNTEAFF
. | TRBJ2-1 | TRBV25-1 | . | TGTGCCAGCAGACCCCAGGGCTACAATGAGCAGTTCTTC | CASRPQGYNEQFF
once | TRBJ1-1 | TRBV9 | . | TGTGCCAGCAGCGTAGAAACAGGGAGGACTGAAGCTTTCTTT | CASSVETGRTEAFF
. | TRBJ1-1 | TRBV6-5 | TRBD1 | TGTGCCAGCAGCCGCTATAGGAGGGGGCTCACTGAAGCTTTCTTT | CASSRYRRGLTEAFF
once | TRBJ1-1 | TRBV10-3 | . | TGTGCCATCAGTGATGAGGGCAGGCAAGAGAACACTGAAGCTTTCTTT | CAISDEGRQENTEAFF
. | TRBJ2-7 | TRBV25-1 | TRBD1 | TGTGCCAGCAGTGGAGGACAGGGGTCCTACGAGCAGTACTTC | CASSGGQGSYEQYF
. | TRBJ2-7 | TRBV6-5 | TRBD1 | TGTGCCAGCCGGGACAGCCTCTACGAGCAGTACTTC | CASRDSLYEQYF
. | TRBJ2-3 | TRBV29-1 | . | TGCAGCGCCGCAAGCACAGATACGCAGTATTTT | CSAASTDTQYF
. | TRBJ1-4 | TRBV6-5 | . | TGTGCCAGCAGTTTCAGTGAGGAGGGAGAAAAACTGTTTTTT | CASSFSEEGEKLFF
. | TRBJ1-1 | TRBV19 | TRBD1 | TGTGCCAGCAGTAGACAGGGACCTAACACTGAAGCTTTCTTT | CASSRQGPNTEAFF
. | TRBJ2-3 | TRBV7-3 | . | TGTGCCAGCAGCCCCGGGGTAGGGGAAGGGCAAAATACGCAGTATTTT | CASSPGVGEGQNTQYF
. | TRBJ2-1 | TRBV25-1 | TRBD2 | TGTGCCAGCAGTGAAATGCGACCCGGGACTAGCGGGATGAATGAGCAGTTCTTC | CASSEMRPGTSGMNEQFF
. | TRBJ1-3 | TRBV29-1 | . | TGCAGCGTTGAAGGGTCTGGAAACACCATATATTTT | CSVEGSGNTIYF
. | TRBJ2-2 | TRBV30 | . | TGTGCCTGGAGTGTCGGGGGTGGAACCGGGGAGCTGTTTTTT | CAWSVGGGTGELFF
. | TRBJ1-2 | TRBV6-6 | TRBD1 | TGTGCCAGCAGTACCGGGACAGGGAACTATGGCTACACCTTC | CASSTGTGNYGYTF
. | TRBJ1-2 | TRBV19 | . | TGTGCCAGTATGGGCACAGTCTATGGCTACACCTTC | CASMGTVYGYTF
. | TRBJ1-2 | TRBV6-5 | TRBD1 | TGTGCCAGCAGCCTTTCCACAGGGGAAGACGGCTACACCTTC | CASSLSTGEDGYTF
once | TRBJ2-1 | TRBV7-9 | . | TGTGCCAGCAGCGCCCAACTCGGTGGTGAGCAGTTCTTC | CASSAQLGGEQFF
. | TRBJ2-1 | TRBV6-1 | TRBD2 | TGTGCCAGCAGTGAGGCTAGCGGCTACAATGAGCAGTTCTTC | CASSEASGYNEQFF
. | TRBJ2-3 | TRBV28 | . | TGTGCCAGCACCCTCTCTTCGGGACACCAGAGGAATACGCAGTATTTT | CASTLSSGHQRNTQYF
. | TRBJ2-7 | TRBV7-9 | . | TGTGCCAGCAGCTCCCAAAGGGGCGTCCACGAGCAGTACTTC | CASSSQRGVHEQYF
. | TRBJ1-6 | TRBV4-2 | . | TGTGCCAGCAGCCCTAGCACGGAACGACCCCTCCACTTT | CASSPSTERPLHF
. | TRBJ1-5 | TRBV19 | . | TGTGCCAGTAGTATTAGGGTCGGATTCGATCAGCCCCAGCATTTT | CASSIRVGFDQPQHF
. | TRBJ1-5 | TRBV21-1 | . | TGTGCCAGCTTCCCAGGGCATAGCAATCAGCCCCAGCATTTT | CASFPGHSNQPQHF
. | TRBJ2-7 | TRBV5-1 | TRBD1 | TGCGCCAGCAGAGTGGGGACAGGGGTGATCGGCGAGCAGTACTTC | CASRVGTGVIGEQYF
. | TRBJ1-4 | TRBV3-1/TRBV3-2 | . | TGTGCCAGCAGCCGTACCCCGGACGTTAATGAAAAACTGTTTTTT | CASSRTPDVNEKLFF